The rows below give T cell receptor beta chains drawn from one sample of a study of shared clonotypes between healthy human individuals. Produced via immunoSEQ multiplex PCR; TCRdb's table is partial and in-frame only. The table has about 480,000 clones, about four fifths seen once. Input material: PBMCs. These TCRs come from a middle-aged woman in good health. Some clones in this sample may be carry-over from other donors' samples. Each CDR3 is given with its conserved first and last residue. A D gene is named only where the DNA matches it firmly. Clone size appears in some rows only: once, few, many, or a class for an expanded clone.

J | V | size | length | D | CDR3 | DNA
TRBJ1-4 | TRBV15 | . | 14 | TRBD1 | CATSTRQGVGKLFF | TGTGCCACCAGCACCAGACAGGGGGTCGGAAAACTGTTTTTT
TRBJ2-6 | TRBV6-1 | . | 14 | . | CASGTSSGANVLTF | TGTGCCAGCGGGACTTCGTCTGGGGCCAACGTCCTGACTTTC
TRBJ2-7 | TRBV5-6 | . | 15 | TRBD1 | CASSGMTGNSYEQYF | TGTGCCAGCAGCGGAATGACAGGGAACTCCTACGAGCAGTACTTC
TRBJ1-1 | TRBV11-2 | . | 15 | . | CASSFEGGSESEAFF | TGTGCCAGCAGCTTCGAGGGCGGCAGCGAAAGTGAAGCTTTCTTT
TRBJ1-5 | TRBV5-1 | . | 14 | . | CASSLDFSDQPQHF | TGCGCCAGCAGCTTGGATTTCTCGGATCAGCCCCAGCATTTT
TRBJ2-7 | TRBV11-2 | once | 15 | TRBD1 | CASSLEQGFSYEQYF | TGTGCCAGCAGCTTGGAACAGGGGTTCTCCTACGAGCAGTACTTC
TRBJ2-2 | TRBV6-1 | . | 16 | TRBD2 | CASSERVAGGPGELFF | TGTGCCAGCAGTGAGAGGGTAGCGGGAGGTCCCGGGGAGCTGTTTTTT
TRBJ2-7 | TRBV19 | . | 14 | . | CASREQQSSYEQYF | TGTGCCAGTAGGGAGCAGCAGAGCTCCTACGAGCAGTACTTC
TRBJ2-1 | TRBV5-8 | . | 16 | TRBD2 | CASSKGLAGAYNEQFF | TGTGCCAGCAGCAAGGGACTAGCGGGAGCCTACAATGAGCAGTTCTTC
TRBJ2-7 | TRBV5-6 | . | 12 | . | CASSRREVEQYF | TGTGCCAGCAGCAGAAGAGAGGTCGAGCAGTACTTC
TRBJ1-5 | TRBV4-2 | . | 18 | TRBD1 | CASSQDFDRGVPNQPQHF | TGTGCCAGCAGCCAAGATTTTGACAGGGGAGTGCCAAATCAGCCCCAGCATTTT
TRBJ1-2 | TRBV7-3 | . | 15 | TRBD1 | CASSLGQGAYYGYTF | TGTGCCAGCAGCTTAGGACAGGGGGCATACTATGGCTACACCTTC
TRBJ2-7 | TRBV14 | . | 13 | . | CASSPTLGLEQYF | TGTGCCAGCAGCCCCACTTTGGGGCTCGAGCAGTACTTC
TRBJ2-7 | TRBV11-1 | . | 13 | . | CASSLRGPGEQYF | TGTGCCAGCAGCCTTAGGGGTCCGGGTGAGCAGTACTTC
TRBJ1-4 | TRBV7-8 | . | 14 | TRBD1 | CASSEGQGYEKLFF | TGTGCCAGCAGCGAAGGACAGGGTTATGAAAAACTGTTTTTT
TRBJ2-4 | TRBV2 | . | 16 | TRBD1 | CASSEGTGGSKNIQYF | TGTGCCAGCAGTGAAGGGACAGGGGGCTCCAAAAACATTCAGTACTTC
TRBJ1-1 | TRBV10-3 | few | 13 | . | CAISEARNTEAFF | TGTGCCATCAGTGAAGCCCGGAACACTGAAGCTTTCTTT
TRBJ1-3 | TRBV25-1 | . | 14 | . | CASSDEAEGNTIYF | TGTGCCAGCAGTGATGAGGCAGAAGGAAACACCATATATTTT
TRBJ1-5 | TRBV28 | . | 14 | . | CASSFFQGHQPQHF | TGTGCCAGCAGTTTTTTCCAGGGTCATCAGCCCCAGCATTTT
TRBJ2-5 | TRBV7-9 | . | 15 | . | CASSLDSHYQETQYF | TGTGCCAGCAGCTTGGACAGCCACTACCAAGAGACCCAGTACTTC
TRBJ1-2 | TRBV6-6 | . | 14 | . | CASSSPGQHYGYTF | TGTGCCAGCAGTTCCCCCGGACAGCACTATGGCTACACCTTC
TRBJ2-1 | TRBV30 | . | 13 | . | CAWSAGVPNEQFF | TGTGCCTGGAGTGCGGGGGTCCCCAATGAGCAGTTCTTC
TRBJ1-2 | TRBV6-1 | few | 14 | . | CASSEVAGDYGYTF | TGTGCCAGCAGTGAAGTTGCAGGGGACTATGGCTACACCTTC
TRBJ2-7 | TRBV28 | . | 13 | . | CASTTRGLYEQYF | TGTGCCAGCACCACCCGGGGGCTTTACGAGCAGTACTTC
TRBJ1-2 | TRBV7-9 | . | 14 | . | CASSLGEGYYGYTF | TGTGCCAGCAGCTTAGGGGAGGGCTACTATGGCTACACCTTC
TRBJ2-1 | TRBV11-3 | once | 14 | TRBD1 | CASSWGQGYNEQFF | TGTGCCAGCAGCTGGGGACAGGGCTACAATGAGCAGTTCTTC
TRBJ1-2 | TRBV7-2 | few | 13 | . | CASSPQRVGGYTF | TGTGCCAGCAGCCCCCAGAGGGTAGGGGGCTACACCTTC
TRBJ2-5 | TRBV30 | . | 12 | . | CAWNGQRETQYF | TGTGCCTGGAATGGACAGAGGGAGACCCAGTACTTC
TRBJ2-1 | TRBV9 | . | 15 | . | CASSVVGHLANEQFF | TGTGCCAGCAGCGTAGTAGGTCATTTGGCCAATGAGCAGTTCTTC
TRBJ1-6 | TRBV6-1 | . | 15 | . | CASSDYTSRNSPLHF | TGTGCCAGCAGCGACTACACATCGAGAAATTCACCCCTCCACTTT
TRBJ1-1 | TRBV7-3 | . | 15 | . | CASSPQRTVPTEAFF | TGTGCCAGCAGCCCTCAAAGGACAGTTCCCACTGAAGCTTTCTTT
TRBJ2-7 | TRBV19 | . | 14 | TRBD1 | CASSIYRGSYEQYF | TGTGCCAGTAGTATCTACAGGGGCTCCTACGAGCAGTACTTC
TRBJ2-7 | TRBV5-5 | . | 15 | . | CASSLVRGLSYEQYF | TGTGCCAGCAGCTTGGTCAGGGGACTGTCCTACGAGCAGTACTTC
TRBJ2-1 | TRBV6-4 | once | 16 | TRBD2 | CASSDYSGRAYNEQFF | TGTGCCAGCAGTGACTATAGCGGGAGGGCCTACAATGAGCAGTTCTTC
TRBJ2-3 | TRBV11-3 | . | 13 | . | CASGLVADGTQYF | TGTGCCAGTGGGTTGGTGGCCGACGGGACGCAGTATTTT
TRBJ2-3 | TRBV7-9 | . | 12 | . | CASSWSTDTQYF | TGTGCCAGCAGCTGGTCCACAGATACGCAGTATTTT
TRBJ1-2 | TRBV20-1 | . | 11 | . | CSAQGNYGYTF | TGCAGTGCCCAGGGCAACTATGGCTACACCTTC
TRBJ1-2 | TRBV30 | few | 12 | . | CAWSLTGYGYTF | TGTGCCTGGAGCCTAACAGGGTACGGCTACACCTTC
TRBJ2-4 | TRBV18 | few | 15 | . | CASSNSGLAKNIQYF | TGTGCCAGCTCTAATAGCGGATTAGCCAAAAACATTCAGTACTTC
TRBJ2-1 | TRBV6-6 | many | 15 | . | CASSPTRGGHNEQFF | TGTGCCAGCAGCCCGACTAGAGGGGGGCACAATGAGCAGTTCTTC
TRBJ2-5 | TRBV18 | . | 12 | . | CASSPPQETQYF | TGTGCCAGCTCACCCCCTCAAGAGACCCAGTACTTC
TRBJ2-3 | TRBV28 | . | 21 | . | CARTGSNSSGGGGHGTDTQYF | TGTGCCAGAACAGGGTCGAACAGCTCAGGTGGGGGAGGGCATGGCACAGATACGCAGTATTTT
TRBJ1-1 | TRBV6-5 | once | 14 | . | CASSYSLYWTEAFF | TGTGCCAGCAGTTACTCGCTCTATTGGACTGAAGCTTTCTTT
TRBJ1-3 | TRBV6-1 | few | 13 | . | CASSEGYGNTIYF | TGTGCCAGCAGTGAAGGATATGGAAACACCATATATTTT
TRBJ2-7 | TRBV5-4 | . | 12 | . | CASSFGTYEQYF | TGTGCCAGCAGCTTTGGGACCTACGAGCAGTACTTC
TRBJ2-7 | TRBV7-8 | . | 13 | . | CASSLGRSYEQYF | TGTGCCAGCTCTCTGGGCAGATCCTACGAGCAGTACTTC
TRBJ2-3 | TRBV7-3 | few | 15 | TRBD2 | CASSLMGLAGDTQYF | TGTGCCAGCAGCTTAATGGGACTAGCGGGAGATACGCAGTATTTT
TRBJ2-7 | TRBV5-1 | . | 14 | . | CASSFGDDSYEQYF | TGCGCCAGCAGCTTCGGAGACGATTCCTACGAGCAGTACTTC
TRBJ2-1 | TRBV7-2 | . | 15 | . | CASSLVAGSYNEQFF | TGTGCCAGCAGCTTAGTTGCGGGCTCCTACAATGAGCAGTTCTTC
TRBJ2-2 | TRBV5-1 | . | 14 | TRBD2 | CASSLLAGSGELFF | TGCGCCAGCAGCTTACTAGCGGGATCCGGGGAGCTGTTTTTT
TRBJ2-7 | TRBV30 | . | 13 | . | CAWTPTTFHEQYF | TGTGCCTGGACACCCACCACATTCCACGAGCAGTACTTC
TRBJ2-1 | TRBV5-1 | once | 19 | . | CASSPTLAQYDFIYNEQFF | TGCGCCAGCAGTCCTACCCTAGCGCAATATGATTTTATCTACAATGAGCAGTTCTTC
TRBJ2-3 | TRBV9 | . | 12 | TRBD2 | CASGLAGDTQYF | TGTGCCAGTGGACTAGCGGGGGATACGCAGTATTTT
TRBJ2-5 | TRBV7-2 | . | 13 | TRBD1 | CASSFTGGETQYF | TGTGCCAGCAGCTTTACAGGGGGTGAGACCCAGTACTTC
TRBJ2-1 | TRBV5-1 | . | 15 | TRBD2 | CASSLGGTSGNEQFF | TGCGCCAGCAGCTTGGGTGGGACTAGCGGGAATGAGCAGTTCTTC